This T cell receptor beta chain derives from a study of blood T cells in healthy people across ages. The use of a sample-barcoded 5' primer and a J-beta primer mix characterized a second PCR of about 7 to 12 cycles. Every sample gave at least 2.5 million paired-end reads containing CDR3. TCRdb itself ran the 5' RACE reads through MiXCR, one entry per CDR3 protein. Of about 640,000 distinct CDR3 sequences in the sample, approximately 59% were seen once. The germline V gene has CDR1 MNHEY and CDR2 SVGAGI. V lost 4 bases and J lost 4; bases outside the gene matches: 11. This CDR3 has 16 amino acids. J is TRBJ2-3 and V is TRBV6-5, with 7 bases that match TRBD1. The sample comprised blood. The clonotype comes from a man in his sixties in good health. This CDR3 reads CASSSHQTGVPDTQYF. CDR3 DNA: TGTGCCAGCAGTTCCCACCAAACAGGGGTTCCAGATACGCAGTATTTT.